These 5 T cell receptor beta chains were sequenced from one sample in a study of Ad26.COV2.S vaccination and SARS-CoV-2 variants. This table comes from immunoSEQ multiplex PCR, and its TCRdb copy is limited to in-frame clones, with some not included. The sample consists of approximately 400,000 clones, around 82% of them appearing once. Treatment here: around 19 received Ad26.COV2.S at low or high dose, single or two shots; 5 received placebo; per-sample allocation not given. Sample collection was performed on day 63 after the first vaccine or placebo injection. The sample was peripheral blood, taken in a trial of Ad26.COV2.S vaccine versus placebo. Receptors were obtained from a person between 18 and 65 years old who received the Ad26.COV2.S COVID-19 vaccine or a placebo.

This clone was seen a handful of times. The V gene is TRBV7-2, the J gene TRBJ2-6, with 11 positions matching TRBD2. Germline CDR1 reads SGHTA; CDR2 reads FQGNSA. The CDR3 runs 16 residues. Trimming took 2 bases from V and 3 from J; bases not matched to a gene: 0. CDR3 nucleotide sequence: TGTGCCAGCAGCTTACTAGCGGGAGGTGGGGCCAACGTCCTGACTTTC. It specifies CASSLLAGGGANVLTF.

The rearrangement joins TRBV5-1 to TRBJ2-1; no firm D call. The CDR3 spans 13 residues. V lost 4 bases, J lost 5 bases, and 10 bases lay in between. CDR1 is SGHRS, CDR2 YFSETQ, per germline. Here the CDR3 DNA reads TGCGCCAGCAGCCTCGGACGGAACAATGAGCAGTTCTTC. Its translation is CASSLGRNNEQFF.

The rearrangement joins TRBV7-3 to TRBJ2-4; D not resolved. This CDR3 comprises 16 residues. Germline lookup yields CDR1 SGHTA and CDR2 FQGTGA. Trimming pared 5 bases from V and 0 bases from J, leaving 14 bases between. CDR3 loop: CASSPTPSLAKNIQYF. CDR3 in DNA: TGTGCCAGCAGCCCGACTCCTTCACTAGCCAAAAACATTCAGTACTTC.

The rearrangement joins TRBV6-5 to TRBJ1-1; tentative D call: TRBD1 (5 bases). Deletions cut 5 bases from V and 1 base from J, with 14 bases between. CDR1 is MNHEY, CDR2 SVGAGI, per germline. There are 15 residues in the CDR3. The CDR3 here is CASSILQVPNTEAFF. CDR3 in DNA: TGTGCCAGCAGTATACTACAGGTTCCGAACACTGAAGCTTTCTTT.

CDR3 nucleotide sequence: TGTGCCAGCAGCTGGGGACAGGGCACAGATACGCAGTATTTT. Protein product: CASSWGQGTDTQYF. The rearrangement links TRBV7-9 to TRBJ2-3; TRBD1 agrees at 8 bases. J was trimmed by 1 base and V by 4 bases; bases with no gene match: 1. The CDR3 consists of 14 residues. The germline V gene encodes CDR1 SEHNR and CDR2 FQNEAQ (reference sequence).